Below, 9 T cell receptor beta chains from the same sample are listed, as sequenced in a study of graft-versus-host responses after intestinal transplantation. The data were produced by immunoSEQ multiplex PCR, yet TCRdb's version contains in-frame clones alone and is incomplete. The sample lists about 85,000 clones, about 91% seen once, with 7% to 8.5% in the top ten. These TCRs are of unknown antigen specificity. Sequences were derived from unstimulated CD8+ T cells sorted from spleen or lymph node cells, sampled before transplant. The receptors shown here come from a human donor who was the organ donor for an intestinal transplant.

The chain combines TRBV18 with TRBJ2-5, with D unclear. The assigned J gene may be wrong: the sequence end matches TRBJ2-7 better. The CDR3 extends over 14 amino acids. Germline V gene lookup returns CDR1 KGHSH and CDR2 LQKENI. The CDR3 here is CASSLVDPGLEQYF. The CDR3 nucleotides read TGTGCCAGCTCACTCGTTGACCCCGGTCTCGAGCAGTACTTC.

Comment on this clone: The CDR3 ends on some other residue instead of the conserved phenylalanine or tryptophan, so this is likely a read error. The rearrangement links TRBV19 to TRBJ1-2, with a weak D call TRBD1 (6 bases). Germline CDR1 LNHDA, CDR2 SQIVND (reference sequence). The ends were cut back, 5 bases at V and 2 bases at J, with 12 bases in the middle. The CDR3 contains 14 residues. CDR3 sequence reads: CASSFRTENYGYTL. Here the CDR3 DNA reads TGTGCCAGTAGTTTTAGGACAGAAAACTATGGCTACACCCTC.

This clone has more than one count but fewer than ten. The rearrangement joins TRBV5-1 to TRBJ2-2; TRBD1 matches at 7 bases. The ends lost 4 bases at V and 2 bases at J; junction bases unmatched: 5. CDR1 and CDR2 from the germline V gene are SGHRS and YFSETQ. This CDR3 has 15 residues. The CDR3 here is CASSEGAYNTGELFF. DNA of the CDR3: TGCGCCAGCAGCGAGGGGGCCTATAACACCGGGGAGCTGTTTTTT.

Regarding this clone: Additional DNA sequences in this sample encode the identical CDR3. In DNA form, the CDR3 reads TGCGCCAGCAGCCAGGATTTCGCCGACACTGAAGCTTTCTTT. Its protein is CASSQDFADTEAFF. The chain is built from TRBV4-1 and TRBJ1-1; no reliable D call. This CDR3 spans 14 amino acids. V lost 3 bases to trimming and J lost 3 bases, with 11 bases between them. In germline, CDR1 is MGHRA, CDR2 YSYEKL.

The chain has TRBV5-5 and TRBJ1-1; D remains ambiguous. V shed 1 base and J shed 5 bases, with 15 bases lying between them. Germline V CDR1 and CDR2: SGHKS, YYEKEE (reference sequence). This CDR3 region has 15 residues. The CDR3 DNA follows: TGTGCCAGCAGCTTGTATGAGGGCGGAGGGACTGAAGCTTTCTTT. Its protein is CASSLYEGGGTEAFF.

V gene TRBV7-3 combines with J gene TRBJ2-1, with TRBD2 identical over 10 bases. Per germline, CDR1 SGHTA and CDR2 FQGTGA. Trimming took 1 base from V and 2 from J; bases not matched to a gene: 8. The CDR3 spans 18 residues. The CDR3 loop is CASSLISPLAGTYNEQFF. The CDR3 nucleotides read TGTGCCAGCAGCTTAATCTCCCCACTAGCGGGGACCTACAATGAGCAGTTCTTC.

The chain is built from TRBV6-5 and TRBJ1-1; D is unresolved. The ends were cut back, 0 bases at V and 6 bases at J, with 5 bases in the middle. Germline V CDR1 and CDR2: MNHEY, SVGAGI. The CDR3 is 12 residues long. The CDR3 DNA is TGTGCCAGCAGTTACTCTCCCCCTGAAGCTTTCTTT. It specifies CASSYSPPEAFF.

The genes are TRBV30 and TRBJ2-2; D is possibly TRBD1 (5 bases). The germline CDR1 and CDR2 sequences are GTSNPN and SVGIG (reference sequence). Trimming took 4 bases from V and 5 from J, leaving 8 bases between them. This CDR3 comprises 12 residues. This chain's CDR3 is CAWMGRTGELFF. The CDR3 nucleotides are TGTGCCTGGATGGGGCGGACCGGGGAGCTGTTTTTT.

This clone has a single count. This chain joins TRBV7-6 and TRBJ1-5; D is undetermined. CDR3 size: 14 residues. Germline V lookup: CDR1 SGHVS, CDR2 FNYEAQ. V lost 5 bases and J 3 bases, leaving 11 bases between the germline ends. CDR3 bases: TGTGCCAGCAGCGTGGACCATCACAATCAGCCCCAGCATTTT. Translation: CASSVDHHNQPQHF.